This T cell receptor beta chain was sequenced in a study of blood T cell repertoires in COVID-19. The overall study: Samples taken during acute and convalescent COVID-19 were collected in the United States, Italy and Spain. The analysed material was cDNA or gDNA that came from T cells, B-cell-depleted T cells, or PBMCs.

As processed by the authors: Amplified reference gene primers provided the basis for estimating nucleated cell counts. Produced via immunoSEQ multiplex PCR; TCRdb's table is partial and in-frame only. The V and J calls and the clone size are those of that table, but D and trimming were determined from the DNA. This sample has 140,000 to 150,000 clones; more than 75% occur once, and the top ten carry around 6.3%. The CDR3 is 13 amino acids. The germline CDR1 and CDR2 sequences are KGHSH and LQKENI. Deletions cut 2 bases from V and 4 bases from J, with 5 bases between. Sequenced sample: peripheral blood. The chain combines TRBV18 with TRBJ2-2, with D possibly TRBD2 on 5 matching bases. This TCR was recovered from a man older than 75 with acute or convalescent COVID-19. CDR3 bases: TGTGCCAGCTCACCAGGGAGCACCGGGGAGCTGTTTTTT. This gives the protein CASSPGSTGELFF.